This T cell receptor (beta chain) was identified during a study of T cells expressing NK-cell markers. The overall study: Sorted CD3+CD56-NKG2C+, CD3+CD56+NKG2C- and CD3+CD56+NKG2C+ T cells were the source of the TCR beta repertoires. In the group of eight sequenced donors, seven were HCMV-seropositive and one was seronegative. Study-wide results and limits: Nothing established the HCMV specificity of expanded NKG2C+ T cell clones.

cDNA encoding TCR beta was synthesized via 5'RACE template switching incorporating UMIs. Each CDR3 protein gets one entry in TCRdb, which reprocessed the 5' RACE reads and gives no DNA. This table lists some 140,000 distinct CDR3 sequences. Per the germline V gene, CDR1 is MDHEN and CDR2 is SYDVKM. The CDR3 sequence is 13 residues long. On this clonotype: Antigen unknown.

The genes are TRBV28 and TRBJ2-3; lacking DNA, the TRBD2 call made by TCRdb goes unchecked. The sequence derives from a woman aged 45-59 years in good health. Sequencing input: blood T cells: a sorted CD56 or NKG2C T cell subset, CD4+ or CD8+ T cells, or bulk PBMC T cells (not recorded which). The CDR3 loop reads CAHRAGDPDTQYF.